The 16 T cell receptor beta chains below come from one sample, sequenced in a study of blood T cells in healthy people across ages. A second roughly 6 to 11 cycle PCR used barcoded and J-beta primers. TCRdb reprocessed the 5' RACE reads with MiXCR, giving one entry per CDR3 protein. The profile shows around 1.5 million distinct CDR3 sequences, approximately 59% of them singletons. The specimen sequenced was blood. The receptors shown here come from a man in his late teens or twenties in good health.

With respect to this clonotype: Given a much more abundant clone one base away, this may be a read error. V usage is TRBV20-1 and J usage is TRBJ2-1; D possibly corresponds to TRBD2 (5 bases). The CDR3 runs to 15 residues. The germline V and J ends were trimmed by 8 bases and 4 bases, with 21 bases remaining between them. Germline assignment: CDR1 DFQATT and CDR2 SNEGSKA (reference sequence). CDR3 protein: CSTSPRAEGYNEQFF. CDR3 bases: TGCAGTACTTCACCTAGGGCTGAGGGATACAATGAGCAGTTCTTC.

Written as DNA, the CDR3 is TGTGCCAGCAGCTTAGCACAGGGGAACAACGAGCAGTACTTC. It translates to CASSLAQGNNEQYF. The rearrangement uses TRBV7-6 and TRBJ2-7, with 7 bases aligning to TRBD1. Germline CDR1 reads SGHVS; CDR2 reads FNYEAQ. V shed 0 bases and J 5 bases; nucleotides not matched to a gene: 4. The CDR3 loop spans 14 amino acids.

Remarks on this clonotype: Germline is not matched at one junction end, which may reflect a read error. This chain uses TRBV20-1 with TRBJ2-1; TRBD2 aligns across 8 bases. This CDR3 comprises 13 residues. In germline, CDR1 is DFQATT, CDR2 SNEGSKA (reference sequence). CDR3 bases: TGCAGTGCCAGAGCCGGGACTAGCAATGAGCAGTTCTTC. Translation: CSARAGTSNEQFF.

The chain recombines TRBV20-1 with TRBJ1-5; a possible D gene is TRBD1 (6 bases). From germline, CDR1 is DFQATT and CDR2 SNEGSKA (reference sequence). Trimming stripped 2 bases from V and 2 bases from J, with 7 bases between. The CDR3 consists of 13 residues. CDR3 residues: CSARKGGNQPQHF. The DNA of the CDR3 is TGCAGTGCTAGAAAGGGGGGCAATCAGCCCCAGCATTTT.

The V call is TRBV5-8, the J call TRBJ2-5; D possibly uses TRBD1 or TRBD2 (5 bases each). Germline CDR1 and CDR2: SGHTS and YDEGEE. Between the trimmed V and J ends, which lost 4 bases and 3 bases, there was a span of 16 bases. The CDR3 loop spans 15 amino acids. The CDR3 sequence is CASSPGWGTEETQYF. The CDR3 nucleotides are TGTGCCAGCAGCCCCGGGTGGGGGACCGAAGAGACCCAGTACTTC.

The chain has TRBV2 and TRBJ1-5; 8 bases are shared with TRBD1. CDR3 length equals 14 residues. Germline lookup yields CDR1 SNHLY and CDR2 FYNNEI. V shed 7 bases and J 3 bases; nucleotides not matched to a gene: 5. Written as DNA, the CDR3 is TGTGCCAGCAATCCACAGGGGGACAATCAGCCCCAGCATTTT. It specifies CASNPQGDNQPQHF.

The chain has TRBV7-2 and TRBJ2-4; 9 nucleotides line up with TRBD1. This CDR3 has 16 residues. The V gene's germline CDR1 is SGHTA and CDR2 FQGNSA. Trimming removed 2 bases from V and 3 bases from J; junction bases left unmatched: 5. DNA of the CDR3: TGTGCCAGCAGCTTACCGGGGACAGGGTACAAAAACATTCAGTACTTC. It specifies CASSLPGTGYKNIQYF.

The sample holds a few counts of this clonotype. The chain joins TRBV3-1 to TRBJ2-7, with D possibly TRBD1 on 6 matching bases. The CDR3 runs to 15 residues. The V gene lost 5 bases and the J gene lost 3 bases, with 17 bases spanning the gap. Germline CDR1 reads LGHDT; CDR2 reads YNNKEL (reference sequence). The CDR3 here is CASSFYDRTHYEQYF. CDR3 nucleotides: TGTGCCAGCAGCTTCTACGACAGGACGCACTACGAGCAGTACTTC.

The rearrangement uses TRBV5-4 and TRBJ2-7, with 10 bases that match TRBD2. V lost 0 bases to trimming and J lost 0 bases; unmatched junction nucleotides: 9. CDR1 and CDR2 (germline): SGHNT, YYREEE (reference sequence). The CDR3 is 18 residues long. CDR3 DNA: TGTGCCAGCAGCTTGGGGCTAGCGGGAGTCTCTAGCTCCTACGAGCAGTACTTC. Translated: CASSLGLAGVSSSYEQYF. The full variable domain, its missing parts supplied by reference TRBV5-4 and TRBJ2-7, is ETGVTQSPTHLIKTRGQQVTLRCSSQSGHNTVSWYQQALGQGPQFIFQYYREEENGRGNFPPRFSGLQFPNYSSELNVNALELDDSALYLCASSLGLAGVSSSYEQYFGPGTRLTVT.

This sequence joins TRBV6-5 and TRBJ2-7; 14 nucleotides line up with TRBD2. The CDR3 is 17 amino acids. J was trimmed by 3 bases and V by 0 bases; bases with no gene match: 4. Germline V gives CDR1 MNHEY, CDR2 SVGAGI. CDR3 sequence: CASSYSLGTSGSYEQYF. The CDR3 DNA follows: TGTGCCAGCAGTTACTCGCTGGGGACTAGCGGGAGCTACGAGCAGTACTTC.

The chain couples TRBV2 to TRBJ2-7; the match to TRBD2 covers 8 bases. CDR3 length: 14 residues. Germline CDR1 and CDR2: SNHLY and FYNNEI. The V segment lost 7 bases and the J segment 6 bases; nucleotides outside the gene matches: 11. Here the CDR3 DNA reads TGTGCCAGCAAAGGGTGGCGGGAGGACCGCGAGCAGTACTTC. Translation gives CASKGWREDREQYF.

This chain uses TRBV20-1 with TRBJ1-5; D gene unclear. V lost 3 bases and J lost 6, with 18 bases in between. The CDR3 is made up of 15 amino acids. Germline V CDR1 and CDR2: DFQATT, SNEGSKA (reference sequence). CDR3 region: CSASTNAVPTQPQHF. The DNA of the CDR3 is TGCAGTGCTAGCACTAATGCCGTCCCGACTCAGCCCCAGCATTTT.

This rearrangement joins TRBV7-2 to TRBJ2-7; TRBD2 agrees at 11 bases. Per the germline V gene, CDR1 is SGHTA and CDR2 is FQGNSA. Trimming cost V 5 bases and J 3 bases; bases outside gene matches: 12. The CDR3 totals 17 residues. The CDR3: CASSPPLTSGIHYEQYF. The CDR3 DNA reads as TGTGCCAGCAGCCCCCCCCTGACTAGCGGGATCCACTACGAGCAGTACTTC. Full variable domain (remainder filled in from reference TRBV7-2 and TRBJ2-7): GAGVSQSPSNKVTEKGKDVELRCDPISGHTALYWYRQSLGQGLEFLIYFQGNSAPDKSGLPSDRFSAERTGGSVSTLTIQRTQQEDSAVYLCASSPPLTSGIHYEQYFGPGTRLTVT.

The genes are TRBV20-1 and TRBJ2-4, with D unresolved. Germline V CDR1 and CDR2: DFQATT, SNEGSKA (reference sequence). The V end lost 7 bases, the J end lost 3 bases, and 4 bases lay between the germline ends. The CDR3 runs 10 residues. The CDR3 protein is CSVFKNIQYF. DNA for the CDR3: TGCAGTGTGTTCAAAAACATTCAGTACTTC.

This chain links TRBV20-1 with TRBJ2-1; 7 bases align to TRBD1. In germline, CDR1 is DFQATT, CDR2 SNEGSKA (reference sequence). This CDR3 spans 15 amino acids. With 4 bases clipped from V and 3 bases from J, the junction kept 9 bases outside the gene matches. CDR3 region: CSATRYRGNYNEQFF. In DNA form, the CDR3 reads TGCAGTGCTACCCGGTACAGGGGAAACTACAATGAGCAGTTCTTC.

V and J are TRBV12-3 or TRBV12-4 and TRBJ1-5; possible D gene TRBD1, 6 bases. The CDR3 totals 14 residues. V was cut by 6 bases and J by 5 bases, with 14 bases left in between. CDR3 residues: CASRATGFDQPQHF. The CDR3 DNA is TGTGCCAGCAGGGCCACAGGGTTCGATCAGCCCCAGCATTTT.